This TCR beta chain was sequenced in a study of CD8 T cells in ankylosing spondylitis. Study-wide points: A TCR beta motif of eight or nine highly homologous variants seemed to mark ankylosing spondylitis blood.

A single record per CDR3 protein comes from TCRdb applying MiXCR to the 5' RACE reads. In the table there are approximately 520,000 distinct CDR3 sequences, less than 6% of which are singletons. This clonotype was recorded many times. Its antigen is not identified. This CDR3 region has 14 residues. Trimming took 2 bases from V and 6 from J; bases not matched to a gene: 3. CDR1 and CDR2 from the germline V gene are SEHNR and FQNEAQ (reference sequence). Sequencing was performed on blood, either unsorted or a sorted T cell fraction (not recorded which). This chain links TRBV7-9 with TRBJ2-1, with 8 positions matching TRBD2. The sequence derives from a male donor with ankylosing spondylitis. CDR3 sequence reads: CASSLFGGGNEQFF. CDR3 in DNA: TGTGCCAGCAGCTTATTCGGGGGGGGCAATGAGCAGTTCTTC.